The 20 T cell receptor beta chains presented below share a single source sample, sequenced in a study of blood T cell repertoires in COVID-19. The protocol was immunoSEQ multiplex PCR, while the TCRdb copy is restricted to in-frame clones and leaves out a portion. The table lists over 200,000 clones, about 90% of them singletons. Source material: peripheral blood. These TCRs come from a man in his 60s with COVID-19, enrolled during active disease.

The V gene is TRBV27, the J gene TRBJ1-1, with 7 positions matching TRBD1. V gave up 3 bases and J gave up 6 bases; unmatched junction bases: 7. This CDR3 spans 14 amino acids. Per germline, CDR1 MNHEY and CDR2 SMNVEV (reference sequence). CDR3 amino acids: CASSLEAGTAEAFF. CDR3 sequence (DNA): TGTGCCAGCAGTTTGGAAGCCGGGACAGCTGAAGCTTTCTTT.

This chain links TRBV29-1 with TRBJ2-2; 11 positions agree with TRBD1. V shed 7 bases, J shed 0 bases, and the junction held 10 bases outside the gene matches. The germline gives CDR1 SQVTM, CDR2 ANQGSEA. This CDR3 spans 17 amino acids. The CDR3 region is CSARWDRGTSNTGELFF. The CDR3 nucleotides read TGCAGCGCCCGGTGGGACAGGGGGACCTCGAACACCGGGGAGCTGTTTTTT.

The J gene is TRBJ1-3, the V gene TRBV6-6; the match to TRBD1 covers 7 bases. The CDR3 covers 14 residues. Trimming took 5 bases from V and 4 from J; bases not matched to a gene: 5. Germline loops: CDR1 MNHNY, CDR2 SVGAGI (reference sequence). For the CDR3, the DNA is TGTGCCAGCAGTCGAGGGGGCTCAGGAAACACCATATATTTT. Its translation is CASSRGGSGNTIYF.

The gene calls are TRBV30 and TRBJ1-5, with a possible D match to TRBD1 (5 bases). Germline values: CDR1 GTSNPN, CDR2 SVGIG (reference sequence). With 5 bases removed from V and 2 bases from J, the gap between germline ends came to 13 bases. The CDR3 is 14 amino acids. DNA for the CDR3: TGTGCCTGGCAAGGCGGAGGGGGCAATCAGCCCCAGCATTTT. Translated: CAWQGGGGNQPQHF.

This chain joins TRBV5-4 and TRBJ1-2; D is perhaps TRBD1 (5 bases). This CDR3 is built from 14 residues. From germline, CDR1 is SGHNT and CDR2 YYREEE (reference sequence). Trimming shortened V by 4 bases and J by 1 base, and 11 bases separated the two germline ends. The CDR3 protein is CASSVGGDNYGYTF. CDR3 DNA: TGTGCCAGCAGCGTGGGGGGGGATAACTATGGCTACACCTTC.

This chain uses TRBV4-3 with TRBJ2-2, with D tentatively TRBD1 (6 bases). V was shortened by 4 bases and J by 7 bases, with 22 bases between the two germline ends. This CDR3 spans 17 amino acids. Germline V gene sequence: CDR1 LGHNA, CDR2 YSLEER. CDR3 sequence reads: CASSPHQTGLGGGELFF. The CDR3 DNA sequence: TGCGCCAGCAGCCCCCACCAGACAGGCTTGGGTGGCGGGGAGCTGTTTTTT.

In DNA, the CDR3 is TGTGCAAGTCGCTTAGCCGACAGGGGATGGGATATTCAGTACTTC. Translated: CASRLADRGWDIQYF. This chain uses TRBV12-2 with TRBJ2-4; the table's D call, TRBD1, was not checked against the DNA. TRBV12-2 is classified as a pseudogene. CDR3 length: 15 amino acids.

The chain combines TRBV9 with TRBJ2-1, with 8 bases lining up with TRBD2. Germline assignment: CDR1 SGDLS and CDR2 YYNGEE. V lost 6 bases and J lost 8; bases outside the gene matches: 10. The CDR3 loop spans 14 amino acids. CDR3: CASTMTGGPDEQFF. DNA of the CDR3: TGTGCCAGCACCATGACGGGGGGGCCGGATGAGCAGTTCTTC.

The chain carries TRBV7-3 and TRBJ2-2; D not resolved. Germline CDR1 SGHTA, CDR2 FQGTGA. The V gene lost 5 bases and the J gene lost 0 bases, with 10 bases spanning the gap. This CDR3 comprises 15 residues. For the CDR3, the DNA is TGTGCCAGCAGCGCGAAAACTGCGAACACCGGGGAGCTGTTTTTT. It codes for CASSAKTANTGELFF.

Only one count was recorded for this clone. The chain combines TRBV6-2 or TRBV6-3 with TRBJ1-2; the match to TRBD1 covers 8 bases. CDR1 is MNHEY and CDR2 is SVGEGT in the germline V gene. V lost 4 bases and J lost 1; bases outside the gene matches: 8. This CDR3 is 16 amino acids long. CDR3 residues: CASSSGQGVYNYGYTF. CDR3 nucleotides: TGTGCCAGCAGTTCCGGACAGGGAGTATATAACTATGGCTACACCTTC.

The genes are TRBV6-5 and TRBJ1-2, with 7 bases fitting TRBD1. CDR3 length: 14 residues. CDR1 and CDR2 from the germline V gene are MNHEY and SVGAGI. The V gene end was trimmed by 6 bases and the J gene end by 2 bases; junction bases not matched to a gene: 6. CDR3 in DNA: TGTGCCAGCAGACCCGGGACAGACAACTATGGCTACACCTTC. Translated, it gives CASRPGTDNYGYTF.

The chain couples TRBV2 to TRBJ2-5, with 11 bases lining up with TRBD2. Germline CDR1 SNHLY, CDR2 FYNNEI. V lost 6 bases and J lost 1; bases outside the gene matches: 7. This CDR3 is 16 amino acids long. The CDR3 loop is CASRKLAGALQETQYF. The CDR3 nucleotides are TGTGCCAGCAGGAAACTAGCGGGGGCGCTCCAAGAGACCCAGTACTTC.

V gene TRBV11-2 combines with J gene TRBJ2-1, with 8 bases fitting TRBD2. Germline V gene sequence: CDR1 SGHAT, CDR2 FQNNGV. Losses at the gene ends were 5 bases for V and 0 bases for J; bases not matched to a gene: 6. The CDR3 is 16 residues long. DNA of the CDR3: TGTGCCAGCAGCCCCTTAGCGGGAAGCTCCTACAATGAGCAGTTCTTC. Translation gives CASSPLAGSSYNEQFF.

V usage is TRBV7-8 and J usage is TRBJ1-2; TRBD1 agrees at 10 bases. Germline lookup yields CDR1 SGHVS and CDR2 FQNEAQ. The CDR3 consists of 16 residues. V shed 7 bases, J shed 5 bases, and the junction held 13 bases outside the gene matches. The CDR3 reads CASTSSPGQGRYGYTF. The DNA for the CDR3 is TGTGCCAGCACCTCCTCACCGGGACAGGGGAGGTATGGCTACACCTTC.

This CDR3 reads CASSEMGARNTEAFF. The CDR3 bases are TGCGCCAGCAGCGAGATGGGAGCCCGGAACACTGAAGCTTTCTTT. The rearrangement uses TRBV5-1 and TRBJ1-1; no reliable D call. Trimming left V 4 bases short and J 1 base short, with 14 bases between. The CDR3 loop spans 15 amino acids. The germline gives CDR1 SGHRS, CDR2 YFSETQ.

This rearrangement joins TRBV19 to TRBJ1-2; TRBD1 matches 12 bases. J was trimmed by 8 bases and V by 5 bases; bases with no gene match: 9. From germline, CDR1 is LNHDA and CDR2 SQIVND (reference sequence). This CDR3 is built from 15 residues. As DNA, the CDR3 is TGTGCCAGTAGTCCGGTACCGGGACAGGGGGCCGGCTACACCTTC. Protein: CASSPVPGQGAGYTF.

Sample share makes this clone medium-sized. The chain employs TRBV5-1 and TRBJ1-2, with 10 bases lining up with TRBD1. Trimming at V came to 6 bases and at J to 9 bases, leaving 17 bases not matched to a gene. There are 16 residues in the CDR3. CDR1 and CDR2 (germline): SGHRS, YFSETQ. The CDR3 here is CASTLNPGQGPTSYTF. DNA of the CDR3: TGCGCCAGCACCCTCAATCCGGGACAGGGGCCGACTAGCTACACCTTC.

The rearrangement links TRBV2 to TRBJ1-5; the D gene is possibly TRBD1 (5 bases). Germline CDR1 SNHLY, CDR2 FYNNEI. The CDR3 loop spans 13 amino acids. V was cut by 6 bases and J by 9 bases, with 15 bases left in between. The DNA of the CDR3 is TGTGCCAGCAGGGGGGAGGGTATGGCGCCCCAGCATTTT. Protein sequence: CASRGEGMAPQHF.

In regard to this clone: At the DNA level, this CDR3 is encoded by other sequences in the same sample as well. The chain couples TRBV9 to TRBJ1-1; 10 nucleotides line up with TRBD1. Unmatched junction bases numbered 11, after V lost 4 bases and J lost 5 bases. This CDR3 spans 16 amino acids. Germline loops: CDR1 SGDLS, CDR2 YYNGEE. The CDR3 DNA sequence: TGTGCCAGCAGCCCTACAACCGACAGGGGGCGAACTGAAGCTTTCTTT. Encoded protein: CASSPTTDRGRTEAFF.

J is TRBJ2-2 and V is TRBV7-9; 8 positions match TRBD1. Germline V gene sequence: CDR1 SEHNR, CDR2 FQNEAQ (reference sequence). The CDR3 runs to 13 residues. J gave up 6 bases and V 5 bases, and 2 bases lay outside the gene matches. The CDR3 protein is CASSIQGAGELFF. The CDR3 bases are TGTGCCAGCAGCATACAGGGGGCCGGGGAGCTGTTTTTT.